One sample yielded the 14 T cell receptor beta chains listed below, sequenced in a study of PD-L1 blockade in urothelial cancer. Regarding time point: pretreatment peripheral blood. Produced via immunoSEQ multiplex PCR; TCRdb's table is partial and in-frame only. The repertoire holds tens of thousands of clones, with 84% as singletons. Sequencing used PBMCs, obtained around atezolizumab (anti-PD-L1) treatment. The receptors were gathered from a man in his fifties or sixties with urothelial cancer.

The rearrangement links TRBV9 to TRBJ1-6; 9 bases align to TRBD1. V dropped 3 bases and J dropped 1; count of bases not matched to a gene: 2. Germline V gene lookup returns CDR1 SGDLS and CDR2 YYNGEE. The CDR3 runs 16 residues. CDR3 bases: TGTGCCAGCAGCGGGGGACAGGGATCCTATAATTCACCCCTCCACTTT. Its translation: CASSGGQGSYNSPLHF.

V gene TRBV10-1 combines with J gene TRBJ2-7; D is uncertain. CDR1 and CDR2 from the germline V gene are WNHNN and SYGVQD (reference sequence). The CDR3 consists of 13 residues. V lost 2 bases, J lost 4 bases, and 9 bases lay in between. In nucleotides, the CDR3 is TGCGCCAGCAGTGAGAATTCCGGTTACGAGCAGTACTTC. It translates to CASSENSGYEQYF.

J is TRBJ2-7 and V is TRBV10-2, with 9 positions matching TRBD1. The V and J ends lost 4 bases and 1 base, in that order; junction bases with no gene match: 5. The CDR3 extends over 15 amino acids. CDR1 is WSHSY, CDR2 SAAADI, per germline. The CDR3 is CASSGGGTGSYEQYF. The CDR3 DNA follows: TGCGCCAGCAGTGGAGGGGGGACAGGGTCCTACGAGCAGTACTTC.

The chain carries TRBV6-6 and TRBJ1-2, with D perhaps TRBD1 (5 bases). The V gene lost 3 bases and the J gene lost 3 bases, with 8 bases spanning the gap. CDR3 length: 13 amino acids. Germline values: CDR1 MNHNY, CDR2 SVGAGI (reference sequence). The CDR3 DNA reads as TGTGCCAGCAGTTATCAAGGGGACTATGGCTACACCTTC. Amino acids: CASSYQGDYGYTF.

The table lists this clone with a few counts. The chain uses TRBV4-2 and TRBJ1-3; D might be TRBD1 (6 bases). Trimming cost V 4 bases and J 0 bases, with 10 bases left between them. The CDR3 sequence is 15 residues long. Germline CDR1 LGHNA, CDR2 YNFKEQ. CDR3 region: CASSPKQGSGNTIYF. CDR3 DNA: TGTGCCAGCAGCCCCAAACAGGGCTCTGGAAACACCATATATTTT.

V is TRBV4-1 and J is TRBJ1-1; the D gene is possibly TRBD1 (5 bases). V was shortened by 4 bases and J by 1 base, with 10 bases between the two germline ends. The CDR3 has 14 amino acids. CDR1 is MGHRA and CDR2 is YSYEKL in the germline V gene. In DNA, the CDR3 is TGCGCCAGCAGCCTTCAAGGGGCGAACACTGAAGCTTTCTTT. Residues: CASSLQGANTEAFF.

The chain joins TRBV7-8 to TRBJ1-5; 9 nucleotides match TRBD1. The germline V gene encodes CDR1 SGHVS and CDR2 FQNEAQ. V gave up 5 bases and J gave up 0 bases; unmatched junction bases: 11. The CDR3 is made up of 18 amino acids. This CDR3 reads CASSPRGTGPNSNQPQHF. As DNA, the CDR3 is TGTGCCAGCAGCCCTAGGGGGACAGGGCCCAATAGCAATCAGCCCCAGCATTTT.

The CDR3 region has the DNA TGTGCCAGCAGCTTAGCCGGGAGGGCCAAGAATGAGCAGTTCTTC. It specifies CASSLAGRAKNEQFF. The chain recombines TRBV11-3 with TRBJ2-1, with 8 nucleotides matching TRBD2. The CDR3 has 15 amino acids. With V trimmed by 1 base and J by 7 bases, 6 bases remained unmatched. From germline, CDR1 is SGHNT and CDR2 YENEEA.

This chain uses TRBV30 with TRBJ1-3; a possible D gene is TRBD1 (5 bases). CDR1 GTSNPN and CDR2 SVGIG come from the germline V gene (reference sequence). Trimming took 0 bases from V and 4 from J, leaving 13 bases between them. This CDR3 is 15 amino acids long. The CDR3 loop is CAWSVRGTQGNTIYF. The DNA of the CDR3 is TGTGCCTGGAGTGTACGAGGGACTCAAGGAAACACCATATATTTT.

This sequence joins TRBV6-1 and TRBJ2-5, with D possibly being TRBD1 (5 bases). Germline lookup yields CDR1 MNHNS and CDR2 SASEGT. The CDR3 runs to 13 residues. The V end lost 1 base, the J end lost 7 bases, and 10 bases lay between the germline ends. Here the CDR3 DNA reads TGTGCCAGCAGTGAAGGTGGGCAGGGGACCCAGTACTTC. Protein product: CASSEGGQGTQYF.

The chain recombines TRBV2 with TRBJ2-1; the D gene is possibly TRBD2 (5 bases). CDR1 is SNHLY, CDR2 FYNNEI, per germline. The CDR3 sequence is 12 residues long. Trimming shortened V by 3 bases and J by 13 bases, and 13 bases separated the two germline ends. The CDR3 loop reads CASSDLREEQFF. CDR3 in DNA: TGTGCCAGCAGTGATCTCCGGGAAGAACAGTTCTTC.

The genes are TRBV7-8 and TRBJ1-4; no clear D. The CDR3 is 16 residues long. V lost 3 bases to trimming and J lost 3 bases, with 14 bases between them. Germline V gives CDR1 SGHVS, CDR2 FQNEAQ. The CDR3 spells CASSFSLAASNEKLFF. Written as DNA, the CDR3 is TGTGCCAGCAGCTTCTCTCTCGCGGCTTCTAATGAAAAACTGTTTTTT.

The chain is built from TRBV11-2 and TRBJ2-7; TRBD1 matches 10 bases. After removal of 5 bases from V and 4 bases from J, the junction contained 2 bases not matched to a gene. This CDR3 is 13 amino acids long. Germline CDR1 and CDR2: SGHAT and FQNNGV. The CDR3 here is CASSRDRGYEQYF. As DNA, the CDR3 is TGTGCCAGCAGCCGGGACAGGGGTTACGAGCAGTACTTC.

The V gene is TRBV7-3, the J gene TRBJ2-2, with D perhaps matching TRBD2 (7 bases). CDR3 size: 15 residues. Germline assignment: CDR1 SGHTA and CDR2 FQGTGA. Trimming removed 7 bases at V and 2 bases at J, with 14 bases between. This CDR3 is CASTRGGGNTGELFF. The DNA of the CDR3 is TGTGCCAGCACAAGAGGGGGGGGTAACACCGGGGAGCTGTTTTTT.